The next 19 T cell receptor beta chains were all read from a single sample in a study of OX40 agonist ivuxolimab in advanced cancers. Here immunoSEQ multiplex PCR was the method, and the copy in TCRdb shows in-frame clones only, minus some. The data contain about 66,000 clones, about 90% of them singletons. This sample comprised CD4+ or CD8+ T cells sorted from blood, obtained in a trial of the OX40 agonist ivuxolimab. The receptors were sampled from an adult with an advanced solid tumor such as melanoma, head and neck, liver or kidney cancer.

V is TRBV28 and J is TRBJ2-7, with 11 bases matching TRBD2. Germline-derived CDR1 and CDR2 are MDHEN and SYDVKM. Losses at the gene ends were 4 bases for V and 6 bases for J; bases not matched to a gene: 23. The CDR3 spans 20 residues. CDR3 sequence (DNA): TGTGCCAGCAGTTCCGGACTTTTCTTGGTGGCCCGGACTAGCGGGCGCGAGCAGTACTTC. Translated: CASSSGLFLVARTSGREQYF. The complete variable domain, with remaining parts taken from reference TRBV28 and TRBJ2-7, reads DVKVTQSSRYLVKRTGEKVFLECVQDMDHENMFWYRQDPGLGLRLIYFSYDVKMKEKGDIPEGYSVSREKKERFSLILESASTNQTSMYLCASSSGLFLVARTSGREQYFGPGTRLTVT.

Note on this clone: The identical CDR3 is also encoded by other nucleotide sequences in the sample. The chain couples TRBV9 to TRBJ2-3, with D possibly being TRBD2 (6 bases). The CDR3 is made up of 15 amino acids. Between the trimmed V and J ends, which lost 0 bases and 3 bases, there was a span of 11 bases. From germline, CDR1 is SGDLS and CDR2 YYNGEE. In DNA form, the CDR3 reads TGTGCCAGCAGCGTAGTGGAGGGACGGACAGATACGCAGTATTTT. It specifies CASSVVEGRTDTQYF.

J is TRBJ1-1 and V is TRBV7-2; D unclear. The germline V and J ends were trimmed by 5 bases and 12 bases, with 16 bases remaining between them. Germline values: CDR1 SGHTA, CDR2 FQGNSA. The CDR3 covers 12 residues. The CDR3 loop reads CASSPRIRNPFF. The CDR3, as DNA: TGTGCCAGCAGCCCTCGGATCCGGAATCCTTTCTTT. The entire variable domain, with the rest obtained from reference TRBV7-2 and TRBJ1-1, is as follows: GAGVSQSPSNKVTEKGKDVELRCDPISGHTALYWYRQSLGQGLEFLIYFQGNSAPDKSGLPSDRFSAERTGGSVSTLTIQRTQQEDSAVYLCASSPRIRNPFFGQGTRLTVV.

The chain joins TRBV5-1 to TRBJ2-2, with 8 bases lining up with TRBD2. This CDR3 spans 20 amino acids. Germline assignment: CDR1 SGHRS and CDR2 YFSETQ. Trimming at V came to 2 bases and at J to 5 bases, leaving 20 bases not matched to a gene. CDR3 residues: CASSFPRDGRAVVDTGELFF. The CDR3 DNA reads as TGCGCCAGCAGCTTCCCCCGCGACGGGAGGGCCGTTGTCGATACCGGGGAGCTGTTTTTT.

The chain uses TRBV5-1 and TRBJ2-7; no reliable D call. Germline V CDR1 and CDR2: SGHRS, YFSETQ. V lost 4 bases and J lost 0, with 5 bases in between. The CDR3 covers 12 residues. The CDR3 region has the DNA TGCGCCAGCAGCAACCCCTCCTACGAGCAGTACTTC. Its translation is CASSNPSYEQYF.

This clone was found once. The rearrangement uses TRBV2 and TRBJ2-1; 10 positions agree with TRBD2. Germline V gene lookup returns CDR1 SNHLY and CDR2 FYNNEI. The junction had 0 bases not matched to a gene; V was cut back by 4 bases and J by 6 bases. The length of the CDR3 is 13 residues. CDR3 bases: TGTGCCAGCAGTGGGACTAGCGGCAATGAGCAGTTCTTC. Its translation: CASSGTSGNEQFF.

The V call is TRBV15, the J call TRBJ2-5, with D maybe TRBD1 (5 bases). Trimming removed 1 base from V and 2 bases from J, with 11 bases in between. This CDR3 contains 15 residues. The V gene's germline CDR1 is LNHNV and CDR2 YYDKDF (reference sequence). The CDR3 region has the DNA TGTGCCACCAGCAGAGCTCAGACAGCTCAAGAGACCCAGTACTTC. This sequence encodes CATSRAQTAQETQYF.

The chain is built from TRBV6-1 and TRBJ1-2; D may be TRBD1 (6 bases). There are 15 residues in the CDR3. CDR1 and CDR2 from the germline V gene are MNHNS and SASEGT. Trimming took off 8 bases at V and 4 bases at J, with 20 bases between the two ends. CDR3 nucleotides: TGTGCCAGCGGCGACCGGGACACCTCTGGCTATGGCTACACCTTC. It specifies CASGDRDTSGYGYTF.

This sequence joins TRBV7-5 and TRBJ2-5; the table assigns TRBD2, which was not confirmed against the DNA. TRBV7-5 corresponds to a pseudogene. This CDR3 comprises 20 residues. DNA of the CDR3: TGTGCCAGAAGCTTAGCGCGGGTTGGCAATTACAACCCCCTTCGAGAGACCCAGTACTTC. Encoded protein: CARSLARVGNYNPLRETQYF.

This clone showed up just once. The chain combines TRBV7-8 with TRBJ1-5; 8 bases fit TRBD1. This CDR3 has 16 residues. The trim removed 5 bases at V and 4 bases at J, leaving 10 bases unmatched. Germline V CDR1 and CDR2: SGHVS, FQNEAQ. Written as DNA, the CDR3 is TGTGCCAGCAGCCCCACCCATCAGGGGGCGAATCAGCCCCAGCATTTT. Its protein is CASSPTHQGANQPQHF.

The chain has TRBV27 and TRBJ2-3; D gene unclear. The CDR3 covers 15 residues. Per germline, CDR1 MNHEY and CDR2 SMNVEV (reference sequence). Between the trimmed V and J ends, which lost 6 bases and 3 bases, there was a span of 16 bases. The CDR3 DNA reads as TGTGCCAGCAGCGCACTTACATTATTAACAGATACGCAGTATTTT. Its protein product is CASSALTLLTDTQYF.

This clone is a singleton in its sample. V is TRBV7-9 and J is TRBJ1-2; the match to TRBD1 covers 9 bases. This CDR3 is built from 14 residues. The V and J ends lost 10 bases and 4 bases, in that order; junction bases with no gene match: 10. CDR1 is SEHNR and CDR2 is FQNEAQ in the germline V gene (reference sequence). CDR3 region: CATSGTGSRYGYTF. The CDR3 coding sequence is TGTGCCACCTCCGGGACAGGGAGCCGCTATGGCTACACCTTC.

This clone was observed once. The chain employs TRBV7-2 and TRBJ2-1, with 12 bases fitting TRBD2. Per the germline V gene, CDR1 is SGHTA and CDR2 is FQGNSA. This CDR3 region has 15 residues. V gave up 6 bases and J gave up 8 bases; unmatched junction bases: 8. DNA of the CDR3: TGTGCCAGCAGATCGGGACTAGCGGGTCTGTATGAGCAGTTCTTC. Amino acid sequence: CASRSGLAGLYEQFF.

This sequence joins TRBV28 and TRBJ2-5; TRBD1 agrees at 9 bases. Germline-derived CDR1 and CDR2 are MDHEN and SYDVKM. This CDR3 is built from 14 residues. V shed 5 bases and J 3 bases; nucleotides not matched to a gene: 4. The CDR3 reads CASSPRTGEETQYF. DNA for the CDR3: TGTGCCAGCAGTCCACGGACAGGGGAAGAGACCCAGTACTTC.

The V call is TRBV14, the J call TRBJ1-3; no clear D gene. V was pared by 0 bases and J by 2 bases, with 8 bases between. Per the germline V gene, CDR1 is SGHDN and CDR2 is FVKESK. The length of the CDR3 is 15 residues. CDR3 nucleotide sequence: TGTGCCAGCAGCCAAGATAGGTCTGCTGGAAACACCATATATTTT. Translation: CASSQDRSAGNTIYF.

The chain links TRBV7-2 to TRBJ2-2, with 13 nucleotides matching TRBD2. The CDR3 is 17 residues long. V was pared by 1 base and J by 7 bases, with 6 bases of the junction left unmatched. Germline V CDR1 and CDR2: SGHTA, FQGNSA. The CDR3 protein is CASSLVGTSGVNGELFF. The CDR3 coding sequence is TGTGCCAGCAGCTTAGTCGGGACTAGCGGGGTTAACGGGGAGCTGTTTTTT.

The rearrangement joins TRBV5-1 to TRBJ2-1; D possibly corresponds to TRBD2 (5 bases). This CDR3 spans 16 amino acids. Germline CDR1 is SGHRS and CDR2 is YFSETQ. V lost 0 bases, J lost 3 bases, and 13 bases lay in between. This CDR3 is CASSLAQGSVYNEQFF. CDR3 DNA: TGCGCCAGCAGCTTGGCCCAAGGGAGTGTCTACAATGAGCAGTTCTTC.

The chain recombines TRBV18 with TRBJ2-5, with D tentatively TRBD1 or TRBD2 (5 bases each). The V gene's germline CDR1 is KGHSH and CDR2 LQKENI. CDR3 length: 14 amino acids. V lost 1 base and J 5 bases, leaving 11 bases between the germline ends. CDR3 nucleotides: TGTGCCAGCTCACCACTTGGGGGAATCGAGACCCAGTACTTC. Translation: CASSPLGGIETQYF.

This clone has only a few counts. This chain links TRBV7-9 with TRBJ2-5; 7 nucleotides line up with TRBD2. Germline-derived CDR1 and CDR2 are SEHNR and FQNEAQ (reference sequence). With V trimmed by 8 bases and J by 4 bases, 25 bases remained unmatched. The CDR3 contains 19 residues. The CDR3 loop is CASGKEAGAPRGPRETQYF. CDR3 sequence (DNA): TGTGCCAGCGGAAAAGAGGCGGGAGCACCCCGGGGACCCCGAGAGACCCAGTACTTC.